The clone carrying this T cell receptor beta chain has a single count. These data come from a study of preoperative IRX-2 immunotherapy in early breast cancer. TCRdb's table, derived via immunoSEQ multiplex PCR, lists solely in-frame clones and lacks some. The sample lists around 30,000 clones, more than 65% occurring once. Losses at the gene ends were 5 bases for V and 6 bases for J; bases not matched to a gene: 7. This CDR3 region has 15 residues. CDR1 and CDR2 from the germline V gene are MNHGY and SAAAGT. Treatment reported: preoperative locoregional IRX-2 cytokine immunotherapy. This phase Ib study tested locoregional IRX-2 cytokine immunotherapy given before surgery.

This clonotype was obtained from a human donor with breast cancer. The chain combines TRBV6-8 with TRBJ2-1; 10 bases fit TRBD2. This sample comprised lymph node tissue, obtained before IRX-2 immunotherapy. For the CDR3, the DNA is TGTGCCAGCAGTCGACTAGCGGGCATAGGCAATGAGCAGTTCTTC. Protein: CASSRLAGIGNEQFF.